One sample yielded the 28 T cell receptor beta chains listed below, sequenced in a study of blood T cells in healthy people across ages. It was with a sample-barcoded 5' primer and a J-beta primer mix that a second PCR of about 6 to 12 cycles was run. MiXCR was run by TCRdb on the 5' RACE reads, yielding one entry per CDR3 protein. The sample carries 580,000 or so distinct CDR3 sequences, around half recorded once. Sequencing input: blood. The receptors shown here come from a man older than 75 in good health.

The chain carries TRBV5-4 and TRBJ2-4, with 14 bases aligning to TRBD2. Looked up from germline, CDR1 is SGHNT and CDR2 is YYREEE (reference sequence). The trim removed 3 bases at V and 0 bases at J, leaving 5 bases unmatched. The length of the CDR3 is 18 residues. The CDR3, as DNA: TGTGCCAGCAGCTACGGGACTAGCGGGGGCCTAGCCAAAAACATTCAGTACTTC. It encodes CASSYGTSGGLAKNIQYF.

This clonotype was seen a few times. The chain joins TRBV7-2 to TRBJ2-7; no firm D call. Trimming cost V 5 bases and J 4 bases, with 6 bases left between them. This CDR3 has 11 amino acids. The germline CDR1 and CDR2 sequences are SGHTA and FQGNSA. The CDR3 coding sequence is TGTGCCAGCAGCAACCAGTACGAGCAGTACTTC. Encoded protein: CASSNQYEQYF.

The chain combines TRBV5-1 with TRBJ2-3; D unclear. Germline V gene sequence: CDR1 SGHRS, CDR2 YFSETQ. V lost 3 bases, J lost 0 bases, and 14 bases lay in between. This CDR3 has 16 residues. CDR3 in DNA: TGCGCCAGCAGCTCCGGTCGGGTGACTAGCACAGATACGCAGTATTTT. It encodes CASSSGRVTSTDTQYF.

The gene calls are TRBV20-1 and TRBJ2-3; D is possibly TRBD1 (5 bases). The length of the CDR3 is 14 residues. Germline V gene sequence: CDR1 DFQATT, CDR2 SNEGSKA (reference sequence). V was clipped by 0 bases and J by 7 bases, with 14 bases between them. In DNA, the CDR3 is TGCAGTGCTAGAGATATGGCAGGGTCGTATACGCAGTATTTT. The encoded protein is CSARDMAGSYTQYF.

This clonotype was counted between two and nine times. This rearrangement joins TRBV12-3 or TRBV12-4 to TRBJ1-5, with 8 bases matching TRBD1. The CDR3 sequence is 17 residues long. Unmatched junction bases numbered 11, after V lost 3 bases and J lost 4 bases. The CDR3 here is CASSFILGQEGNQPQHF. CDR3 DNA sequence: TGTGCCAGCAGTTTTATTCTGGGACAGGAGGGGAATCAGCCCCAGCATTTT.

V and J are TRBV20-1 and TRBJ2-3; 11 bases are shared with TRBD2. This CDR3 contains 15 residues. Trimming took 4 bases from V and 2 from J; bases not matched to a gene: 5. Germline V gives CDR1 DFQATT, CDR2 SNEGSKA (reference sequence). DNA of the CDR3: TGCAGTGCTACCCCTAGCGGGGGGTACACAGATACGCAGTATTTT. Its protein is CSATPSGGYTDTQYF.

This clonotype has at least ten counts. Here the CDR3 reads CASSPGTGRGYTF. The CDR3 DNA sequence: TGTGCCAGCAGTCCAGGGACAGGGCGCGGCTACACCTTC. This sequence joins TRBV6-6 and TRBJ1-2; 9 bases fit TRBD1. This CDR3 has 13 amino acids. Per germline, CDR1 MNHNY and CDR2 SVGAGI (reference sequence). J lost 8 bases, V lost 5 bases, and 6 bases had no gene match.

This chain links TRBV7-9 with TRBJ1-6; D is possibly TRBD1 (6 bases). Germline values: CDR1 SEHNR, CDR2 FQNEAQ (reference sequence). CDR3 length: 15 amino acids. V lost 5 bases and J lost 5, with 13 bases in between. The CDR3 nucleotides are TGTGCCAGCAGCCTACAGGGTCGGAATAATTCACCCCTCCACTTT. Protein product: CASSLQGRNNSPLHF.

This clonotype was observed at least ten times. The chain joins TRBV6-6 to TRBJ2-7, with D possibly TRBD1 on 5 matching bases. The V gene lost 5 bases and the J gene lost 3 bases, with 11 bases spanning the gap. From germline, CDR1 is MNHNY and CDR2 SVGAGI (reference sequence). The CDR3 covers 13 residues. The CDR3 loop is CASSQTTDYEQYF. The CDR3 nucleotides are TGTGCCAGCAGTCAAACGACAGACTACGAGCAGTACTTC.

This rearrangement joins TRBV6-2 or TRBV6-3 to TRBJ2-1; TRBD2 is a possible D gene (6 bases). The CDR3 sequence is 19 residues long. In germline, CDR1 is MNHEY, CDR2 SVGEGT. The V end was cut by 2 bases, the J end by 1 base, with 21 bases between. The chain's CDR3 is CASSYRWASAIPSYNEQFF. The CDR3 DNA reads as TGTGCCAGCAGTTACAGGTGGGCTAGCGCCATTCCTTCCTACAATGAGCAGTTCTTC.

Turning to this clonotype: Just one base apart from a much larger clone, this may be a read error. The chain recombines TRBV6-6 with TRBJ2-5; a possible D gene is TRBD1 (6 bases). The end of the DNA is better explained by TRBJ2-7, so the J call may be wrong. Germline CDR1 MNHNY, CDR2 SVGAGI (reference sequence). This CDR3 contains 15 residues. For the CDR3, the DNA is TGTGCCAGCAGTTACTATAACAGGGTGACCGACGAGCAGTACTTC. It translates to CASSYYNRVTDEQYF.

For the CDR3, the DNA is TGCGCCAGCATCGGGGAGAACACTGAAGCTTTCTTT. Protein product: CASIGENTEAFF. The chain recombines TRBV10-2 with TRBJ1-1, with D hard to call. The V end lost 7 bases, the J end lost 1 base, and 7 bases lay between the germline ends. Germline-derived CDR1 and CDR2 are WSHSY and SAAADI. The CDR3 length is 12 residues.

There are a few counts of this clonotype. The CDR3 spells CASSGTGHYTF. The CDR3 region has the DNA TGTGCCAGCAGTGGGACAGGTCACTACACCTTC. V and J are TRBV12-3 or TRBV12-4 and TRBJ1-2; 8 bases are shared with TRBD1. The CDR3 consists of 11 residues. V was clipped by 5 bases and J by 10 bases; unmatched bases: 3.

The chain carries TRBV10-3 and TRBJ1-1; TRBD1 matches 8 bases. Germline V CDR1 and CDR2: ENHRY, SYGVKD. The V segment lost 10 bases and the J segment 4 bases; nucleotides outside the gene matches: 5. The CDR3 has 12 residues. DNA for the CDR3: TGTGCCACCGGACAGGGAGGCACTGAAGCTTTCTTT. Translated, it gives CATGQGGTEAFF.

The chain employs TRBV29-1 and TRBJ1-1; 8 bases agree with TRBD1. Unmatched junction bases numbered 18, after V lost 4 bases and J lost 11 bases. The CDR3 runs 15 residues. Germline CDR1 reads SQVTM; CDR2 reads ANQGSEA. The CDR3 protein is CSVVPQGARTREAFF. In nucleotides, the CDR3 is TGCAGCGTTGTCCCCCAGGGGGCGAGAACTCGGGAGGCTTTCTTT.

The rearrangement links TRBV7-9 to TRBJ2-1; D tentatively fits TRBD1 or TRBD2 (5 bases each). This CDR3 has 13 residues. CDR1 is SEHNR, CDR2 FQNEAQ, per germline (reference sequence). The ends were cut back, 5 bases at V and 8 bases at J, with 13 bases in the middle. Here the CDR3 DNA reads TGTGCCAGCAGCCCCCCTGGGGGTTATGAGCAGTTCTTC. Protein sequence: CASSPPGGYEQFF.

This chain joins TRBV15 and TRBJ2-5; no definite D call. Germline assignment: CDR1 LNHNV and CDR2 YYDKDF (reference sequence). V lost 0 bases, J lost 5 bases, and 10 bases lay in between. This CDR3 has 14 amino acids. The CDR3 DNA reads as TGTGCCACCAGCAGAGATAATAGTCGCGAGACCCAGTACTTC. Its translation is CATSRDNSRETQYF.

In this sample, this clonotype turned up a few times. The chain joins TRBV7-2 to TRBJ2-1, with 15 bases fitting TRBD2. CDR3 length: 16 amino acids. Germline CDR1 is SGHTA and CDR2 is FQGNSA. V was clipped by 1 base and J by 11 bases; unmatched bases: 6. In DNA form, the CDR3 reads TGTGCCAGCAGCTTAGGGAGGACTAGCGGGAGGGCGAAGCAGTTCTTC. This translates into CASSLGRTSGRAKQFF.

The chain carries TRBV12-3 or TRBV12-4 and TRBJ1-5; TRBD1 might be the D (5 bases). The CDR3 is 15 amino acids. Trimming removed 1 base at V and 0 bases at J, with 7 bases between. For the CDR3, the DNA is TGTGCCAGCAGTTTAGTGGGGCATAGCAATCAGCCCCAGCATTTT. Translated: CASSLVGHSNQPQHF.

CDR3 in DNA: TGTGCCAGCAGCTCCCCGCTCCGGGACAGGGACCCAGAGACCCAGTACTTC. This encodes CASSSPLRDRDPETQYF. This rearrangement joins TRBV7-2 to TRBJ2-5, with TRBD1 matching over 9 bases. The CDR3 has 17 residues. Per germline, CDR1 SGHTA and CDR2 FQGNSA. Trimming removed 4 bases from V and 4 bases from J; junction bases left unmatched: 13.

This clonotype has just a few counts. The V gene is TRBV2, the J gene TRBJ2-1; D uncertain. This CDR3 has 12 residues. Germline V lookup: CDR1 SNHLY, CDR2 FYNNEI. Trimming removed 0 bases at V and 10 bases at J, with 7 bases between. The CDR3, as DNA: TGTGCCAGCAGTGAAGCGCTTTACGAGCAGTTCTTC. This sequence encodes CASSEALYEQFF.

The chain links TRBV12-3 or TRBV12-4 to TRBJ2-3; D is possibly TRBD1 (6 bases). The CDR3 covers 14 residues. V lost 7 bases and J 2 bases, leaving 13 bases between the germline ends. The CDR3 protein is CASNAQGPTDTQYF. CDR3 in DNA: TGTGCCAGCAACGCACAGGGTCCCACAGATACGCAGTATTTT.

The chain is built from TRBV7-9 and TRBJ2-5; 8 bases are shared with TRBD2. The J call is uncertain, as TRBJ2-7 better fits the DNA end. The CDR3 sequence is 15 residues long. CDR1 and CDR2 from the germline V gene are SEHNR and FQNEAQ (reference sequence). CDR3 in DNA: TGTGCCAGCAGCCCCGGGGGGGCAGGGTCAAACGAGCAGTACTTC. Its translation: CASSPGGAGSNEQYF.

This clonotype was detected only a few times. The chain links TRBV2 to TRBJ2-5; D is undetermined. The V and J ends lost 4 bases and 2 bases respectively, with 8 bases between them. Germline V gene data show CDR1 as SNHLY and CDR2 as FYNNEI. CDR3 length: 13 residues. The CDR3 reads CASSVEQQETQYF. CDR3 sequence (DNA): TGTGCCAGCAGTGTTGAGCAACAAGAGACCCAGTACTTC.

CDR3 residues: CASSDRGLAYEETQYF. The CDR3 DNA is TGTGCCAGCAGCGACAGGGGACTAGCGTATGAAGAGACCCAGTACTTC. The rearrangement uses TRBV11-2 and TRBJ2-5; TRBD2 matches at 10 bases. The length of the CDR3 is 16 residues. V lost 5 bases, J lost 3 bases, and 9 bases stayed unmatched. CDR1 is SGHAT and CDR2 is FQNNGV in the germline V gene.

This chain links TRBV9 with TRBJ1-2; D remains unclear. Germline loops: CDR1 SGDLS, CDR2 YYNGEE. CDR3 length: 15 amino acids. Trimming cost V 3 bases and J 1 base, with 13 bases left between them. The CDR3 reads CASSADRQFNYGYTF. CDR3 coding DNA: TGTGCCAGCAGCGCGGACCGCCAATTTAACTATGGCTACACCTTC.

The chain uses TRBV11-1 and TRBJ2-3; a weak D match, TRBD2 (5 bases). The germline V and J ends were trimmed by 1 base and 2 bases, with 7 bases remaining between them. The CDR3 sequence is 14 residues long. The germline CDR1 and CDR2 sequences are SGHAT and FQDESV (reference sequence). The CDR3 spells CASSLGTHTDTQYF. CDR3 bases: TGTGCCAGCAGCTTAGGGACTCACACAGATACGCAGTATTTT.

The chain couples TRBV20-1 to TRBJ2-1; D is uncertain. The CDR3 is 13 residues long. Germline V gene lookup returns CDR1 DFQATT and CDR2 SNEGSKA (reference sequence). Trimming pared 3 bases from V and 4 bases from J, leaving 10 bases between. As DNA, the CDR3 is TGCAGTGCTAGTTGGCAGGTTTACAATGAGCAGTTCTTC. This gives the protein CSASWQVYNEQFF.